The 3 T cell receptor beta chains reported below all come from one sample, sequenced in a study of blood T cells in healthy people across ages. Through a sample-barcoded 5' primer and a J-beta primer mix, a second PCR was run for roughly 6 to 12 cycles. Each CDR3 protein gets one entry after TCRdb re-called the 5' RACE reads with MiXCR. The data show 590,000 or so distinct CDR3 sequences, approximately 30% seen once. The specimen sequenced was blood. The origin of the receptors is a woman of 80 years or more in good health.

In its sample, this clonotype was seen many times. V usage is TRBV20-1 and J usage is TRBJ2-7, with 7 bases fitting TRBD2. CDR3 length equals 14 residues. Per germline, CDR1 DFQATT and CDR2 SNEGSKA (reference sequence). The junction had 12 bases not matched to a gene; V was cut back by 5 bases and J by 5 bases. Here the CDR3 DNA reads TGCAGTGCTGGCTCCGGGGGGAACGTGGACGAGCAGTACTTC. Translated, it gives CSAGSGGNVDEQYF.

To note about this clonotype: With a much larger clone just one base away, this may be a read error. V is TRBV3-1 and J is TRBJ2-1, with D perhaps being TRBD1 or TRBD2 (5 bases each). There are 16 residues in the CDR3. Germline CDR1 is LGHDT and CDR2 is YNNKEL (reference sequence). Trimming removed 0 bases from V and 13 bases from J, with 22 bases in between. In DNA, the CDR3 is TGTGCCAGCAGCCAAGATTTGGGGACCCTGGGCGAGACCCAGTTCTTC. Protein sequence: CASSQDLGTLGETQFF.

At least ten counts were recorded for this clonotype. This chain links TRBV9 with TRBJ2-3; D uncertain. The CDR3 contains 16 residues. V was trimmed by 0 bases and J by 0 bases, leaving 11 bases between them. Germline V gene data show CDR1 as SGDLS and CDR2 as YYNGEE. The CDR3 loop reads CASSVASGYSTDTQYF. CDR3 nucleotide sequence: TGTGCCAGCAGCGTAGCTTCAGGCTATAGCACAGATACGCAGTATTTT.